Detailed here is one TCR beta chain. Its antigen is not known. The data were obtained in a study of cytomegalovirus exposure and HLA in healthy donors. This PCR relied on a set of 60 Vbeta primers and 13 Jbeta primers. The protocol was immunoSEQ multiplex PCR, while the TCRdb copy is restricted to in-frame clones and leaves out a portion. The table records approximately 140,000 clones, about three quarters of them present only once. Study-wide findings and caveats: Most of the TCR beta V segments (in an earlier analysis) were productive either about 87% or about 30% of the time. The availability of immune exposure information extended only to CMV serostatus.

V lost 1 base to trimming and J lost 6 bases, with 10 bases between them. This CDR3 spans 14 amino acids. The germline V gene has CDR1 SGHTA and CDR2 FQGNSA. The TCR comes from a middle-aged man in good health and CMV-seropositive. The rearrangement joins TRBV7-2 to TRBJ2-1; D is perhaps TRBD2 (7 bases). Sequencing used PBMCs. CDR3 DNA: TGTGCCAGCAGCTTAGTCCGGGGGGCCAATGAGCAGTTCTTC. Translating gives CASSLVRGANEQFF.